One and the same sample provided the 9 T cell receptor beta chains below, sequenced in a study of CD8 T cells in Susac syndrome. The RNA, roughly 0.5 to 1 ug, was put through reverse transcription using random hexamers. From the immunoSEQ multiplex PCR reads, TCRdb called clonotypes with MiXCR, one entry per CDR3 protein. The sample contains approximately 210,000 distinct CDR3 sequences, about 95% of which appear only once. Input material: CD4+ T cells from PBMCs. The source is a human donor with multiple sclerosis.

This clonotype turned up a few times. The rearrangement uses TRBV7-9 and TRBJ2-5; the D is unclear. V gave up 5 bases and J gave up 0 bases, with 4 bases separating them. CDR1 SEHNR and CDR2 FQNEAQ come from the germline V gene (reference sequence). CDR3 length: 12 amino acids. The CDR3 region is CASSRDQETQYF. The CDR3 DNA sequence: TGTGCCAGCAGCAGGGACCAAGAGACCCAGTACTTC.

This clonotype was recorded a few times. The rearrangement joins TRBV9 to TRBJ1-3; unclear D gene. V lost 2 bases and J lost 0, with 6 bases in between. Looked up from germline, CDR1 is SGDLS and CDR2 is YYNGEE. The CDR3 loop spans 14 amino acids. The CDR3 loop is CASSVTDSGNTIYF. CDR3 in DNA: TGTGCCAGCAGCGTGACGGACTCTGGAAACACCATATATTTT.

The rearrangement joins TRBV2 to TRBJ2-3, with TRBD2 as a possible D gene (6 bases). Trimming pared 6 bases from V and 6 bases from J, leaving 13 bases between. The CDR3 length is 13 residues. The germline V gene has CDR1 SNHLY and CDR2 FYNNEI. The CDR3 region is CASRREAGDTQYF. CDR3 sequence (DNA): TGTGCCAGCAGAAGGGAGGCAGGGGATACGCAGTATTTT.

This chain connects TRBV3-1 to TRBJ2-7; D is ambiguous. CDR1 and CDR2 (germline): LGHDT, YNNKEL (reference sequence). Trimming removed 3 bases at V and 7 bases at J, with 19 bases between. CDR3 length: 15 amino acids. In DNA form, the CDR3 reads TGTGCCAGCAGCCAGGGCCGGCCGACGTCTGGAGAGCAGTACTTC. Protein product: CASSQGRPTSGEQYF.

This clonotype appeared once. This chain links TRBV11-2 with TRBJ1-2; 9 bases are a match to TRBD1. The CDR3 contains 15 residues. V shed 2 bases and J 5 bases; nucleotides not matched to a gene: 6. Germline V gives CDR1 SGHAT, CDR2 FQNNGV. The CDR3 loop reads CASSLTRDREYGYTF. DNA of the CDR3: TGTGCCAGCAGCTTAACCCGGGACAGGGAATATGGCTACACCTTC.

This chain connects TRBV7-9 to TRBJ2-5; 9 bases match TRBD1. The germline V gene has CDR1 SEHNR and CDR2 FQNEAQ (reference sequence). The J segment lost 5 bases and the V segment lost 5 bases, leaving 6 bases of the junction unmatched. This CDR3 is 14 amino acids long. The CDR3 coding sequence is TGTGCCAGCAGCAAACAGGGGGCGGCGGAGACCCAGTACTTC. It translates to CASSKQGAAETQYF.

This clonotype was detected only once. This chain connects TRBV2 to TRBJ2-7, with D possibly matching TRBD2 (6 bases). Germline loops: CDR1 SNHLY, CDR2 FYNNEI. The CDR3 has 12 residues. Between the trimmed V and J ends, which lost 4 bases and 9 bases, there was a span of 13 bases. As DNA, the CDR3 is TGTGCCAGCAGTGGGGACTGGGCTTGGCAGTACTTC. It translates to CASSGDWAWQYF.

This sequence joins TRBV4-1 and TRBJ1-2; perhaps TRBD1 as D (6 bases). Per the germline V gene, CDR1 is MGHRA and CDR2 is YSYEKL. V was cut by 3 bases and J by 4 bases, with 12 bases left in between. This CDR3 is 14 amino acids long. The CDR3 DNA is TGCGCCAGCAGCCACCAGGGGATGGCCTATGGCTACACCTTC. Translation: CASSHQGMAYGYTF.

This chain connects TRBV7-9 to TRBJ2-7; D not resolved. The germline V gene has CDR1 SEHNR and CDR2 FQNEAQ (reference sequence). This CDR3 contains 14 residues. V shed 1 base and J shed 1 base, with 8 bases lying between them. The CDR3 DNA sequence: TGTGCCAGCAGCTTAGTCCTAGATTCCTACGAGCAGTACTTC. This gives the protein CASSLVLDSYEQYF.